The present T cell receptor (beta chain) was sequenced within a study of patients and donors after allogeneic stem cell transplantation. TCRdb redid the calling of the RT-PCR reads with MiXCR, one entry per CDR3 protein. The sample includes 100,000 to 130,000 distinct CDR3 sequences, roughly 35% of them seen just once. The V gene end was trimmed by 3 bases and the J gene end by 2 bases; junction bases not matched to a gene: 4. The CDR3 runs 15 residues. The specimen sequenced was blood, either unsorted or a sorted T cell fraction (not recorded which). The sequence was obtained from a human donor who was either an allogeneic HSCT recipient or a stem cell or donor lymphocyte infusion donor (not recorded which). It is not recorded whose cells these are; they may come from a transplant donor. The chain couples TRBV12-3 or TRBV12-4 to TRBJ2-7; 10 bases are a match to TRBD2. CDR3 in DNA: TGTGCCAGCAGTTTCAAGACTAGCGGGCCCTACGAGCAGTACTTC. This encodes CASSFKTSGPYEQYF.